The 9 T cell receptor beta chains in this list originate from one sample, sequenced in a study of T-cell memory formation after mild COVID-19 (dated by TCRdb to the early 2020s). Receptor libraries were prepared by 5' RACE. TCRdb lists the instrument as Illumina NovaSeq 6000. TCRdb applied fastp at Q25 and MiXCR to the public reads, then kept only in-frame beta chains. Merged by CDR3 protein, the rows form single entries marked with the most common genes and DNA. The sample yields about 190,000 distinct CDR3 sequences; around 16% were counted once. The top ten constitute roughly 2.4% of the sample. Input material: PBMCs or a T cell subset sorted from them (not recorded which). The receptors originated from an adult woman who had mild COVID-19 (a few samples of this study predate the infection). The sample titles of this study are shuffled in the database, so cell type and time point are left out; the donor was told from shared clones.

This clonotype was seen a handful of times. The chain joins TRBV20-1 to TRBJ2-5; D possibly corresponds to TRBD2 (5 bases). The CDR3 is 13 amino acids. Germline V gives CDR1 DFQATT, CDR2 SNEGSKA (reference sequence). V dropped 1 base and J dropped 2 bases, with 8 bases sitting between them. The CDR3 sequence: CSARGSGQETQYF. The DNA for the CDR3 is TGCAGTGCTAGAGGGTCGGGGCAAGAGACCCAGTACTTC.

The chain links TRBV11-2 to TRBJ2-3, with D possibly TRBD2 on 6 matching bases. Looked up from germline, CDR1 is SGHAT and CDR2 is FQNNGV. This CDR3 has 17 residues. The germline V and J ends were trimmed by 3 bases and 3 bases, with 19 bases remaining between them. The CDR3 region is CASSLGGRLSGTDTQYF. The CDR3 nucleotides are TGTGCCAGCAGCTTGGGCGGACGACTAAGCGGGACAGATACGCAGTATTTT.

This clonotype showed up just a few times. This chain joins TRBV3-1 and TRBJ2-2, with D uncertain. Deletions cut 4 bases from V and 6 bases from J, with 12 bases between. Looked up from germline, CDR1 is LGHDT and CDR2 is YNNKEL (reference sequence). This CDR3 is 14 amino acids long. The DNA for the CDR3 is TGTGCCAGCAGCCGTCCCAATGGGGCCGGGGAGCTGTTTTTT. Protein product: CASSRPNGAGELFF.

In its sample, this clonotype was seen a few times. The CDR3 DNA follows: TGCAGTGCTCCTCAGGGGGGCTACGAGCAGTACTTC. This encodes CSAPQGGYEQYF. V is TRBV20-1 and J is TRBJ2-7; a weak D match, TRBD1 (7 bases). Trimming cost V 5 bases and J 3 bases, with 11 bases left between them. The germline gives CDR1 DFQATT, CDR2 SNEGSKA (reference sequence). The CDR3 is 12 amino acids.

This clonotype came up a few times. This chain uses TRBV7-9 with TRBJ2-3, with 11 bases lining up with TRBD2. The V gene's germline CDR1 is SEHNR and CDR2 FQNEAQ (reference sequence). The junction had 9 bases not matched to a gene; V was cut back by 3 bases and J by 4 bases. CDR3 length: 17 residues. CDR3 in amino acids: CASSFGLAGGGPDTQYF. Here the CDR3 DNA reads TGTGCCAGCAGCTTTGGGCTAGCGGGGGGAGGGCCAGATACGCAGTATTTT.

The chain is built from TRBV20-1 and TRBJ2-5; D call uncertain. Germline loops: CDR1 DFQATT, CDR2 SNEGSKA (reference sequence). This CDR3 comprises 12 residues. Trimming removed 5 bases at V and 5 bases at J, with 12 bases between. The CDR3 DNA reads TGCAGTGCTTTAAGGCCGGCGGAGACCCAGTACTTC. Translation gives CSALRPAETQYF.

The CDR3 protein is CASSLVQGGTDTQYF. Here the CDR3 DNA reads TGCGCCAGCAGCTTGGTACAGGGAGGCACAGATACGCAGTATTTT. This sequence joins TRBV5-1 and TRBJ2-3; D possibly corresponds to TRBD1 (6 bases). Germline V gene lookup returns CDR1 SGHRS and CDR2 YFSETQ. The CDR3 is made up of 15 amino acids. The germline V and J ends were trimmed by 0 bases and 1 base, with 9 bases remaining between them.

The CDR3 nucleotides are TGTGCCAGCAGTGGACTTGGGACGGCCGGGTCCTACGAGCAGTACTTC. The encoded protein is CASSGLGTAGSYEQYF. This chain connects TRBV6-6 to TRBJ2-7; D is perhaps TRBD1 or TRBD2 (5 bases each). CDR1 is MNHNY and CDR2 is SVGAGI in the germline V gene (reference sequence). The CDR3 consists of 16 residues. V was shortened by 5 bases and J by 1 base, with 18 bases between the two germline ends.

This clonotype was observed a handful of times. V is TRBV7-9 and J is TRBJ1-6; D remains ambiguous. CDR1 is SEHNR and CDR2 is FQNEAQ in the germline V gene (reference sequence). V was trimmed by 5 bases and J by 14 bases, leaving 13 bases between them. The CDR3 runs 12 residues. The CDR3 DNA reads TGTGCCAGCAGCGCCGAAGGACTGTCCCTCCACTTT. Its translation: CASSAEGLSLHF.